The present entry profiles one T cell receptor (beta chain) with its context. Libraries were prepared by immunoSEQ multiplex PCR; TCRdb keeps only in-frame clonotypes and omits some of them. The sample yields 400,000 to 450,000 clones, 90% seen once. These data originate in a study of control samples from healthy donors and cancer patients. Trimming pared 6 bases from V and 5 bases from J, leaving 13 bases between. Per the germline V gene, CDR1 is SNHLY and CDR2 is FYNNEI. The CDR3 is made up of 13 amino acids. This chain links TRBV2 with TRBJ1-2, with a possible D match to TRBD1 (5 bases). The sequence was collected from a man aged 35 to 55 with head and neck cancer. The sequenced material came from PBMCs. This CDR3 reads CASSGRASYGYTF. Here the CDR3 DNA reads TGTGCCAGCAGCGGCAGGGCCTCATATGGCTACACCTTC.